The subject of this entry is one TCR beta chain. In the authors' workflow: Reference gene primer amplification in the assay estimated nucleated cell counts. The method was immunoSEQ multiplex PCR; TCRdb's version includes in-frame clones alone and lacks a portion of them. Clone size and the V and J calls come from that table; the DNA yielded D and trimming. This table holds around 60,000 clones, around four fifths found once. This sample is part of a study of blood T cell repertoires in COVID-19. Overall study context: T cells, B-cell-depleted T cells, or PBMCs supplied cDNA or gDNA.

This CDR3 contains 15 residues. Trimming left V 10 bases short and J 3 bases short, with 22 bases between. Germline CDR1 LNHDA, CDR2 SQIVND (reference sequence). The rearrangement uses TRBV19 and TRBJ2-7, with D maybe TRBD1 (6 bases). The source of this sequence is a woman older than 75 with acute or convalescent COVID-19. The material sequenced was peripheral blood. Here the CDR3 reads CANRDSVGYFYEQYF. CDR3 bases: TGTGCCAACAGGGATTCAGTAGGTTACTTCTACGAGCAGTACTTC.